This record looks at one T cell receptor beta chain sequence and its context. This specimen belongs to a study of blood T cell repertoires in COVID-19. Overall study context: Sites across the United States, Italy and Spain contributed samples from acute and convalescent COVID-19. PBMCs, B-cell-depleted T cells, or T cells were the source of the cDNA or gDNA that made up the material.

Authors' analysis steps: Reference gene primer amplification in the assay estimated nucleated cell counts. Assay: immunoSEQ multiplex PCR; the TCRdb copy retains only in-frame clones and omits some. V and J calls and clone size are given by that table; D and trimming were obtained from the DNA. Of 150,000 to 200,000 clones listed, about 80% were seen once; the top ten hold roughly 8.7%. Specimen: peripheral blood. This sequence originates from a woman aged 45 to 65 with active or convalescent COVID-19.

Written as DNA, the CDR3 is TGTGCCAGCAGCAGGCAGGGGGCCGGAGAGACCCAGTACTTC. As protein: CASSRQGAGETQYF. V and J are TRBV5-5 and TRBJ2-5, with TRBD1 matching 8 bases. Germline assignment: CDR1 SGHKS and CDR2 YYEKEE (reference sequence). The trim removed 4 bases at V and 4 bases at J, leaving 6 bases unmatched. The CDR3 sequence is 14 residues long.